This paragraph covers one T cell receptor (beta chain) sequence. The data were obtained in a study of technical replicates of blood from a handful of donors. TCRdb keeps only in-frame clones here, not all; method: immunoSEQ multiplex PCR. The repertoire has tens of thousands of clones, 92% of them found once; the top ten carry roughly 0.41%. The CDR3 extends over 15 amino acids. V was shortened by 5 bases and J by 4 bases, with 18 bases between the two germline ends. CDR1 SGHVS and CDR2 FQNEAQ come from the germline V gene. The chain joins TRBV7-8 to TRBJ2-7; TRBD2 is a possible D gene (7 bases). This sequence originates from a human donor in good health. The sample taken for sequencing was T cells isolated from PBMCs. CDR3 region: CASSHAGGRGYEQYF. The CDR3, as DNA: TGTGCCAGCAGCCACGCCGGGGGGAGGGGGTACGAGCAGTACTTC.